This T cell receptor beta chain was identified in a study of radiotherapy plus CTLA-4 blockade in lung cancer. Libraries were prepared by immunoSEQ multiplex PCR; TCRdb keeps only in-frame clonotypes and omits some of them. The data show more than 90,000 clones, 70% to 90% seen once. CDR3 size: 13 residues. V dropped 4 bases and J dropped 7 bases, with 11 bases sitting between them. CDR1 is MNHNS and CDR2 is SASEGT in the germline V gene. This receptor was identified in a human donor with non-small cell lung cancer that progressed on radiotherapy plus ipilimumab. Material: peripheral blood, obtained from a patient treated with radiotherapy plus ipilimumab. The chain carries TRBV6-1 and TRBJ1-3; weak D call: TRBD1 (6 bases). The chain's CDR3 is CASSVGQYNTIYF. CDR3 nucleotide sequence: TGTGCCAGCAGTGTCGGACAGTACAACACCATATATTTT.